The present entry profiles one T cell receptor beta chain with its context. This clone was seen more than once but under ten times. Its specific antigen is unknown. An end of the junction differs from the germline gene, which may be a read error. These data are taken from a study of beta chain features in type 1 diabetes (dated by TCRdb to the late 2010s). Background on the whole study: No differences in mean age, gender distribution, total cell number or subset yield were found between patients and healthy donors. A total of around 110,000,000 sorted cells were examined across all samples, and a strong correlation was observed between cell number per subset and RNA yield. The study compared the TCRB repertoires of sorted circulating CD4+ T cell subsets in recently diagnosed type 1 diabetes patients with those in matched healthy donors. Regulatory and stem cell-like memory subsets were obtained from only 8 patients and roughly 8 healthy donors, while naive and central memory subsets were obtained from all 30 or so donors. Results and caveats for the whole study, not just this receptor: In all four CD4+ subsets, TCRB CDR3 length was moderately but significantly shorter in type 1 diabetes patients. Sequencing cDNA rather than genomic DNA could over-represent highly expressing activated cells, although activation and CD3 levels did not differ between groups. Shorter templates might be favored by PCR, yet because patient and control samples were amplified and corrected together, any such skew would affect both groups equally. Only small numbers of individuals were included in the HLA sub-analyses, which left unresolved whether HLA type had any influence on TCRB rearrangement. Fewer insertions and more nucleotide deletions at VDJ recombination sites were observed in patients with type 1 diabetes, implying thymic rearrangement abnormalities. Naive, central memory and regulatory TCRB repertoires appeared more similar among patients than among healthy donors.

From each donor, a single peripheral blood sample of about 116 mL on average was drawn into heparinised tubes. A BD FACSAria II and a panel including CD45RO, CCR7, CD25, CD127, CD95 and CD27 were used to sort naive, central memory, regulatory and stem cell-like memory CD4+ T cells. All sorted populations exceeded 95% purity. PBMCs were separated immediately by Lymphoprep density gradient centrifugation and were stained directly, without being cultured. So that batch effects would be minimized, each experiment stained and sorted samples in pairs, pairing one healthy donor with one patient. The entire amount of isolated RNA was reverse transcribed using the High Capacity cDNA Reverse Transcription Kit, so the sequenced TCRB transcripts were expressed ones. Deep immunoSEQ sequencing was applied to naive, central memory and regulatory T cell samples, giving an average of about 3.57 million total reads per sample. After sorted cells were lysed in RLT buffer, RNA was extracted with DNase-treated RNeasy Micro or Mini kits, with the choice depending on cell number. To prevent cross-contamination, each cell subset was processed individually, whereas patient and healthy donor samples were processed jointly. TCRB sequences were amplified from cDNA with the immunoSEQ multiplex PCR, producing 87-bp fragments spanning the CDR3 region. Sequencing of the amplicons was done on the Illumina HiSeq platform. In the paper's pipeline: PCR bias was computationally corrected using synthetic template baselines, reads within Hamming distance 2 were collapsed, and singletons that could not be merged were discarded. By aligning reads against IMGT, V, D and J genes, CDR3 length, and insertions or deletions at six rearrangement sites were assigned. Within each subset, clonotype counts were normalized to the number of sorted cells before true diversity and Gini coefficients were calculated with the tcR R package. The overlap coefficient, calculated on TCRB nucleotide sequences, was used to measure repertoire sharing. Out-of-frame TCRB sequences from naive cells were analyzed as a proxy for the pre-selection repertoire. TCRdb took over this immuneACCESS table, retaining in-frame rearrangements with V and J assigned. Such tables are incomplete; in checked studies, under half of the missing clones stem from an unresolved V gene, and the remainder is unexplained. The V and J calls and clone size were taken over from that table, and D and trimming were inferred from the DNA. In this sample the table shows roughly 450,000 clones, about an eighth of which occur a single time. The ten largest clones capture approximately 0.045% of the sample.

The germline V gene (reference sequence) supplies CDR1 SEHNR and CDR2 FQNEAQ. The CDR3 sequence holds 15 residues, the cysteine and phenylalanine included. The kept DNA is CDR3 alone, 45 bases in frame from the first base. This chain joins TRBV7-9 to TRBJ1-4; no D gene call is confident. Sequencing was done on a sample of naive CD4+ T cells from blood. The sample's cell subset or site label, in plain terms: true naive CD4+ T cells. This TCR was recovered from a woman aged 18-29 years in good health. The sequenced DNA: TGTGCCAGCAGCTTTGCCGCCGCAACCAATGAAAAACTGTTTTTT. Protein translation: CASSFAAATNEKLFF.